The sequence of this T cell receptor (beta chain) was determined in a study of cytomegalovirus exposure and HLA in healthy donors. The primer mix had 60 Vbeta and 13 Jbeta primers. Produced via immunoSEQ multiplex PCR; TCRdb's table is partial and in-frame only. The sample has approximately 150,000 clones; approximately 79% are singletons. The V segment lost 5 bases and the J segment 7 bases; nucleotides outside the gene matches: 6. The CDR3 length is 13 residues. Germline loops: CDR1 SEHNR, CDR2 FQNEAQ (reference sequence). Source material: PBMCs. This chain uses TRBV7-9 with TRBJ1-2; the match to TRBD1 covers 8 bases. This receptor was taken from a human donor in good health. CDR3: CASSPQDRAGYTF. The CDR3, as DNA: TGTGCCAGCAGCCCCCAGGACAGGGCTGGCTACACCTTC. Filled out from reference TRBV7-9 and TRBJ1-2, the complete variable domain reads DTGVSQNPRHKITKRGQNVTFRCDPISEHNRLYWYRQTLGQGPEFLTYFQNEAQLEKSRLLSDRFSAERPKGSFSTLEIQRTEQGDSAMYLCASSPQDRAGYTFGSGTRLTVV.